The rows below give T cell receptor beta chains drawn from one sample of a study of T cell responses to AZD1222 COVID-19 vaccine. The protocol was immunoSEQ multiplex PCR, while the TCRdb copy is restricted to in-frame clones and leaves out a portion. The sample lists about 120,000 clones; 75% to 95% were seen once. Sample: peripheral blood, taken 28 days after the second dose of the MenACWY control vaccine. The receptors stem from an adult who received the MenACWY meningococcal vaccine as a control. CDR3s include the opening cysteine and the closing phenylalanine or tryptophan. D genes are given only for firm matches. Clone size is not always given. Where it is, it says once, few, many or a class for expanded clones.

D gene	clone size	J gene	V gene	CDR3 DNA	CDR3 protein
-	-	TRBJ2-2	TRBV19	TGTGCCAGTAGCCTTAGCGGAGTCAACACCGGGGAGCTGTTTTTT	CASSLSGVNTGELFF
-	-	TRBJ1-2	TRBV18	TGTGCCAGCTCCCTGGAAGGGGGGACTAACTATGGCTACACCTTC	CASSLEGGTNYGYTF
TRBD1	-	TRBJ1-2	TRBV6-5	TGTGCCAGCCACTTTCGGTCCGGGACAGGGGGAGGCTACACCTTC	CASHFRSGTGGGYTF
-	-	TRBJ2-1	TRBV6-5	TGTGCCAGCAGTTACCTAGACAGTTACAATGAGCAGTTCTTC	CASSYLDSYNEQFF
TRBD2	-	TRBJ2-7	TRBV3-1/TRBV3-2	TGTGCCAGCAGCCAAGCTACTAGCGGGAGTACCCCTTACGAGCAGTACTTC	CASSQATSGSTPYEQYF
-	-	TRBJ2-5	TRBV7-8	TGTGCCAGCAGCTTAGCGATGGGGCTATGGGAGACCCAGTACTTC	CASSLAMGLWETQYF
-	few	TRBJ1-4	TRBV10-3	TGTGCCACTAGGGGGGCGGTTAATGAAAAACTGTTTTTT	CATRGAVNEKLFF
-	-	TRBJ1-6	TRBV27	TGTGCCAGCAGTTTCAAGGATTCACCCCTCCACTTT	CASSFKDSPLHF
TRBD2	once	TRBJ2-2	TRBV19	TGTGCCAGTAGCCGGACTAGCGGTACCGGGGAGCTGTTTTTT	CASSRTSGTGELFF
-	-	TRBJ2-1	TRBV9	TGTGCCAGCAGCGTAGAAGTGGCAGGGGTCAATGAGCAGTTCTTC	CASSVEVAGVNEQFF
-	-	TRBJ2-7	TRBV7-9	TGTGCCAGCAGGCAAACTTCCTACGAGCAGTACTTC	CASRQTSYEQYF
-	-	TRBJ2-3	TRBV6-1	TGTGCCAGCAGTGAATCCAGGACAGCTAGCACAGATACGCAGTATTTT	CASSESRTASTDTQYF
TRBD1	-	TRBJ1-1	TRBV10-3	TGTGCCATCAGTCTTTATCCGGGACAGGAAGCTTTCTTT	CAISLYPGQEAFF
-	once	TRBJ2-1	TRBV5-5	TGTGCCAGCAGCTTGGGATCTCTAGGGTACAATGAGCAGTTCTTC	CASSLGSLGYNEQFF
-	-	TRBJ2-5	TRBV5-1	TGCGCCAGCAGCTTGGCCAATGGTTTTGAGACCCAGTACTTC	CASSLANGFETQYF
TRBD1	-	TRBJ1-4	TRBV9	TGTGCCAGCAGCGTGCGGGACAGCCTTAATGAAAAACTGTTTTTT	CASSVRDSLNEKLFF
-	few	TRBJ1-1	TRBV2	TGTGCCAGCAGAATACAGGGTCTGAACACTGAAGCTTTCTTT	CASRIQGLNTEAFF
TRBD1	-	TRBJ1-5	TRBV19	TGTGCCAGTAGTGGGTTTACAGGGGGCGGACAGCCCCAGCATTTT	CASSGFTGGGQPQHF
TRBD1	-	TRBJ1-1	TRBV19	TGTGCCAGTAGTCCCCGTGGACAGGAGAACACTGAAGCTTTCTTT	CASSPRGQENTEAFF
-	-	TRBJ1-6	TRBV19	TGTGCCAGTAGTTTGGGAGCGGGGGGCCCTCGAAATTCACCCCTCCACTTT	CASSLGAGGPRNSPLHF
TRBD2	-	TRBJ2-2	TRBV27	TGTGCCAGCAGTTTAATCGGGACTACCTTCGCCGGGGAGCTGTTTTTT	CASSLIGTTFAGELFF
-	-	TRBJ1-2	TRBV29-1	TGCAGCGTTGACCCAAGTCAACCCAAAAACTCCGCCTTC	CSVDPSQPKNSAF
TRBD2	-	TRBJ2-1	TRBV7-7	TGTGCCAGCAGCTTAGTACTAGCGGTGTACAATGAGCAGTTCTTC	CASSLVLAVYNEQFF
TRBD1	-	TRBJ1-5	TRBV27	TGTGCCAGCAGTTTATATGGACAGGGGCAGGTTCAGCCCCAGCATTTT	CASSLYGQGQVQPQHF
TRBD2	-	TRBJ2-3	TRBV27	TGTGCCAGCAGTTTACCCGGGAGGGGGGTAGATACGCAGTATTTT	CASSLPGRGVDTQYF